This TCR beta chain is from a study of blood T cell repertoires in COVID-19. Overall study context: Italy, Spain and the United States were the sources of the convalescent and acute COVID-19 samples. From T cells, B-cell-depleted T cells, or PBMCs came the material, which was cDNA or gDNA.

The count of this clone is one. CDR1 and CDR2 (germline): MNHEY, SVGAGI. With 2 bases removed from V and 7 bases from J, the gap between germline ends came to 15 bases. CDR3 length: 16 amino acids. Method: immunoSEQ multiplex PCR; TCRdb's copy keeps in-frame clones and lacks some. The sample lists around 130,000 clones; 75% to 90% were seen once. This clonotype was obtained from a man in his sixties or seventies with active or convalescent COVID-19. The V and J genes are TRBV6-5 and TRBJ1-6; D uncertain. The specimen sequenced was peripheral blood. This CDR3 reads CASSYPMGLKNSPLHF. CDR3 DNA: TGTGCCAGCAGTTACCCCATGGGCCTGAAAAATTCACCCCTCCACTTT.